These 28 T cell receptor beta chains were all obtained from the same sample, sequenced in a study of technical replicates of blood from a few donors. Only in-frame clones appear in the TCRdb table, and some are missing; sequencing was by immunoSEQ multiplex PCR. The repertoire holds 80,000 to 100,000 clones, with roughly 96% as singletons. Sample: T cells isolated from PBMCs. The source of these receptors is a human donor in good health.

In its sample, this clone was seen a few times. This rearrangement joins TRBV15 to TRBJ2-2; the D is unclear. This CDR3 is 18 amino acids long. Trimming removed 0 bases from V and 0 bases from J, with 14 bases in between. The germline CDR1 and CDR2 sequences are LNHNV and YYDKDF (reference sequence). For the CDR3, the DNA is TGTGCCACCAGCAGAGATTCTTTTCGCAGTTCGAACACCGGGGAGCTGTTTTTT. Translation gives CATSRDSFRSSNTGELFF.

A single count supports this clone. The chain links TRBV29-1 to TRBJ2-5; 12 positions agree with TRBD2. The CDR3 loop spans 14 amino acids. Germline V CDR1 and CDR2: SQVTM, ANQGSEA. The ends lost 7 bases at V and 5 bases at J; junction bases unmatched: 8. The CDR3 reads CSDRTSGRRETQYF. In nucleotides, the CDR3 is TGCAGCGACCGAACTAGCGGGAGGAGGGAGACCCAGTACTTC.

J is TRBJ2-7 and V is TRBV19; TRBD1 aligns across 7 bases. The V gene's germline CDR1 is LNHDA and CDR2 SQIVND (reference sequence). There are 14 residues in the CDR3. J lost 2 bases, V lost 7 bases, and 8 bases had no gene match. CDR3 in amino acids: CASMPTGKAYEQYF. As DNA, the CDR3 is TGTGCCAGTATGCCGACAGGGAAAGCCTACGAGCAGTACTTC.

The genes are TRBV4-1 and TRBJ2-3, with 7 positions matching TRBD2. Germline lookup yields CDR1 MGHRA and CDR2 YSYEKL. V lost 3 bases and J lost 3; bases outside the gene matches: 9. The CDR3 runs to 16 residues. CDR3 region: CASSQFGGYETDTQYF. The DNA of the CDR3 is TGCGCCAGCAGCCAGTTCGGGGGGTATGAGACAGATACGCAGTATTTT.

This clone was counted once. J is TRBJ1-5 and V is TRBV15; weak D call: TRBD1 (6 bases). The CDR3 runs 14 residues. Trimming cost V 5 bases and J 4 bases, with 12 bases left between them. Germline loops: CDR1 LNHNV, CDR2 YYDKDF (reference sequence). The CDR3 loop reads CATSPGHSNQPQHF. The CDR3 DNA reads TGTGCCACCAGCCCGGGACACTCGAATCAGCCCCAGCATTTT.

The V call is TRBV2, the J call TRBJ2-1; 10 nucleotides align to TRBD2. V was pared by 3 bases and J by 1 base, with 12 bases of the junction left unmatched. The CDR3 has 19 residues. The V gene's germline CDR1 is SNHLY and CDR2 FYNNEI. In DNA, the CDR3 is TGTGCCAGCAGTGACTCCTTGGCTAGCGGGAGTATTTCCTACAATGAGCAGTTCTTC. Its translation: CASSDSLASGSISYNEQFF.

The rearrangement uses TRBV7-3 and TRBJ1-1, with TRBD1 matching over 11 bases. The germline CDR1 and CDR2 sequences are SGHTA and FQGTGA. The CDR3 consists of 16 residues. With 5 bases clipped from V and 2 bases from J, the junction kept 7 bases outside the gene matches. CDR3 coding DNA: TGTGCCAGCAGCATCGGGACAGGGGGGTTTAACACTGAAGCTTTCTTT. Amino acid sequence: CASSIGTGGFNTEAFF.

The chain joins TRBV23-1 to TRBJ2-1; 7 bases line up with TRBD2. TRBV23-1 falls under the ORF class, with uncertain function. Trimming at V came to 4 bases and at J to 4 bases, leaving 10 bases not matched to a gene. CDR3 length: 16 residues. The CDR3: CASSPPLADVYNEQFF. The CDR3, as DNA: TGCGCCAGCAGTCCCCCGCTAGCGGACGTTTACAATGAGCAGTTCTTC.

The chain employs TRBV19 and TRBJ2-4; the match to TRBD1 covers 11 bases. Unmatched junction bases numbered 3, after V lost 8 bases and J lost 0 bases. The CDR3 totals 15 residues. Germline V CDR1 and CDR2: LNHDA, SQIVND (reference sequence). The CDR3 loop reads CASGQGALAKNIQYF. The CDR3, as DNA: TGTGCCAGTGGACAGGGGGCACTAGCCAAAAACATTCAGTACTTC.

The rearrangement uses TRBV5-8 and TRBJ1-1, with a weak D call TRBD1 (5 bases). The V gene lost 2 bases and the J gene lost 6 bases, with 14 bases spanning the gap. CDR3 length: 14 amino acids. The germline gives CDR1 SGHTS, CDR2 YDEGEE. CDR3 in amino acids: CASSFKGVDAEAFF. The DNA of the CDR3 is TGTGCCAGCAGCTTTAAAGGGGTCGACGCTGAAGCTTTCTTT.

The chain carries TRBV5-1 and TRBJ2-7; the match to TRBD2 covers 8 bases. Germline values: CDR1 SGHRS, CDR2 YFSETQ. The CDR3 consists of 17 residues. V shed 2 bases, J shed 6 bases, and the junction held 16 bases outside the gene matches. CDR3 sequence reads: CASSLTTQGRGLGEQYF. The CDR3 coding sequence is TGCGCCAGCAGCTTAACTACCCAGGGTAGGGGACTAGGCGAGCAGTACTTC.

This chain links TRBV11-2 with TRBJ1-5, with 9 nucleotides matching TRBD1. Per the germline V gene, CDR1 is SGHAT and CDR2 is FQNNGV. This CDR3 contains 14 residues. Unmatched junction bases numbered 7, after V lost 5 bases and J lost 8 bases. The CDR3 loop reads CASSPGTGPKPQHF. The CDR3 bases are TGTGCCAGCAGCCCAGGGACAGGGCCAAAGCCCCAGCATTTT. The full variable domain, its missing parts supplied by reference TRBV11-2 and TRBJ1-5, is EAGVAQSPRYKIIEKRQSVAFWCNPISGHATLYWYQQILGQGPKLLIQFQNNGVVDDSQLPKDRFSAERLKGVDSTLKIQPAKLEDSAVYLCASSPGTGPKPQHFGDGTRLSIL.

This clone occurred once. V usage is TRBV19 and J usage is TRBJ2-6; possibly TRBD1 for D (6 bases). V was trimmed by 5 bases and J by 0 bases, leaving 14 bases between them. This CDR3 comprises 17 residues. CDR1 LNHDA and CDR2 SQIVND come from the germline V gene (reference sequence). The CDR3 sequence: CASSFRGPNSGANVLTF. The CDR3 coding sequence is TGTGCCAGTAGTTTCAGGGGTCCTAACTCTGGGGCCAACGTCCTGACTTTC.

The chain recombines TRBV4-2 with TRBJ2-7, with 10 nucleotides matching TRBD2. Germline V lookup: CDR1 LGHNA, CDR2 YNFKEQ. The CDR3 is 19 amino acids. The trim removed 4 bases at V and 2 bases at J, leaving 17 bases unmatched. The CDR3 DNA is TGTGCCAGCAGCCTCCTTTATGCAGCCCCTAGCGGGAGCGCCTACGAGCAGTACTTC. Translating gives CASSLLYAAPSGSAYEQYF.

The J gene is TRBJ1-1, the V gene TRBV27; the D is unclear. This CDR3 spans 13 amino acids. Germline V CDR1 and CDR2: MNHEY, SMNVEV (reference sequence). With 6 bases removed from V and 0 bases from J, the gap between germline ends came to 8 bases. The CDR3 protein is CASSSNMNTEAFF. In DNA, the CDR3 is TGTGCCAGCAGCTCAAACATGAACACTGAAGCTTTCTTT.

The chain carries TRBV5-1 and TRBJ2-7; 10 bases align to TRBD2. The CDR3 runs to 17 residues. Germline CDR1 SGHRS, CDR2 YFSETQ. Unmatched junction bases numbered 6, after V lost 0 bases and J lost 0 bases. In DNA, the CDR3 is TGCGCCAGCAGCTTGGCCAAGGCTAGCGGGAGCTCCTACGAGCAGTACTTC. Its protein product is CASSLAKASGSSYEQYF. The whole variable domain, filled in from reference TRBV5-1 and TRBJ2-7, reads KAGVTQTPRYLIKTRGQQVTLSCSPISGHRSVSWYQQTPGQGLQFLFEYFSETQRNKGNFPGRFSGRQFSNSRSEMNVSTLELGDSALYLCASSLAKASGSSYEQYFGPGTRLTVT.

In DNA form, the CDR3 reads TGTGCCAGCAGCCCAACTAACGAGGTTTCGGGCGAGCAGTACTTC. It specifies CASSPTNEVSGEQYF. The J gene is TRBJ2-7, the V gene TRBV7-9; D ambiguous. Trimming stripped 5 bases from V and 6 bases from J, with 20 bases between. This CDR3 has 15 residues. Germline loops: CDR1 SEHNR, CDR2 FQNEAQ (reference sequence).

The V gene is TRBV5-1, the J gene TRBJ1-6; D is possibly TRBD1 (6 bases). Deletions cut 4 bases from V and 10 bases from J, with 18 bases between. CDR1 and CDR2 (germline): SGHRS, YFSETQ. The CDR3 is 15 amino acids. The CDR3 DNA follows: TGCGCCAGCAGCGCGGGGGACATAAAGGAATCACCCCTCCACTTT. This translates into CASSAGDIKESPLHF. The full variable domain, with the rest looked up from reference TRBV5-1 and TRBJ1-6, is KAGVTQTPRYLIKTRGQQVTLSCSPISGHRSVSWYQQTPGQGLQFLFEYFSETQRNKGNFPGRFSGRQFSNSRSEMNVSTLELGDSALYLCASSAGDIKESPLHFGNGTRLTVT.

This chain joins TRBV11-2 and TRBJ2-7; TRBD1 matches 8 bases. This CDR3 has 15 residues. V shed 3 bases and J 3 bases; nucleotides not matched to a gene: 7. Germline CDR1 SGHAT, CDR2 FQNNGV. CDR3 loop: CASSFNGQGLYEQYF. The DNA for the CDR3 is TGTGCCAGCAGCTTTAATGGACAGGGCCTCTACGAGCAGTACTTC. The full variable domain, its missing parts supplied by reference TRBV11-2 and TRBJ2-7, is EAGVAQSPRYKIIEKRQSVAFWCNPISGHATLYWYQQILGQGPKLLIQFQNNGVVDDSQLPKDRFSAERLKGVDSTLKIQPAKLEDSAVYLCASSFNGQGLYEQYFGPGTRLTVT.

For the CDR3, the DNA is TGTGCCACCTCACGTATTTCAGGGAAGTGGCAAGAGACCCAGTACTTC. Residues: CATSRISGKWQETQYF. This rearrangement joins TRBV27 to TRBJ2-5, with a possible D match to TRBD1 (5 bases). V gave up 10 bases and J gave up 2 bases, with 23 bases separating them. This CDR3 is built from 16 residues. Germline V lookup: CDR1 MNHEY, CDR2 SMNVEV (reference sequence).

J is TRBJ2-5 and V is TRBV4-1; TRBD2 matches 13 bases. This CDR3 has 16 residues. The J segment lost 1 base and the V segment lost 5 bases, leaving 4 bases of the junction unmatched. CDR1 is MGHRA, CDR2 YSYEKL, per germline. The CDR3 DNA reads as TGCGCCAGCAGCGACCGACTAGCGGGGGGCCAAGAGACCCAGTACTTC. It codes for CASSDRLAGGQETQYF.

V is TRBV28 and J is TRBJ2-3, with TRBD2 as a possible D gene (6 bases). Per germline, CDR1 MDHEN and CDR2 SYDVKM. The length of the CDR3 is 15 residues. Trimming stripped 5 bases from V and 3 bases from J, with 15 bases between. The CDR3 loop is CASSPIGEATDTQYF. The CDR3, as DNA: TGTGCCAGCAGTCCCATCGGGGAGGCGACAGATACGCAGTATTTT.

J is TRBJ2-5 and V is TRBV28; a possible D gene is TRBD2 (5 bases). The CDR3 is made up of 14 amino acids. V lost 6 bases and J lost 2, with 13 bases in between. Germline V gene lookup returns CDR1 MDHEN and CDR2 SYDVKM. CDR3 loop: CASSGMQQQETQYF. CDR3 DNA: TGTGCCAGCAGCGGGATGCAACAACAAGAGACCCAGTACTTC.

This chain connects TRBV9 to TRBJ2-1, with 11 bases lining up with TRBD2. CDR1 and CDR2 (germline): SGDLS, YYNGEE. V was pared by 0 bases and J by 3 bases, with 2 bases of the junction left unmatched. This CDR3 spans 16 amino acids. CDR3 in amino acids: CASSVGLAGIYNEQFF. In DNA, the CDR3 is TGTGCCAGCAGCGTAGGACTAGCGGGGATCTACAATGAGCAGTTCTTC.

The chain combines TRBV7-8 with TRBJ2-1; TRBD1 aligns across 9 bases. CDR3 length: 19 amino acids. V was pared by 5 bases and J by 0 bases, with 14 bases of the junction left unmatched. Germline V gene lookup returns CDR1 SGHVS and CDR2 FQNEAQ. Here the CDR3 DNA reads TGTGCCAGCAGCACCTGGGGACAGGGTGGTATAAGCTCCTACAATGAGCAGTTCTTC. It encodes CASSTWGQGGISSYNEQFF.

The chain uses TRBV5-1 and TRBJ2-7, with 10 nucleotides matching TRBD2. The V and J ends lost 4 bases and 3 bases, in that order; junction bases with no gene match: 7. Germline CDR1 and CDR2: SGHRS and YFSETQ. This CDR3 has 15 residues. The CDR3 DNA is TGCGCCAGCAGCGTTATAGCGGGGGGAAACTACGAGCAGTACTTC. Translated, it gives CASSVIAGGNYEQYF.

The chain has TRBV2 and TRBJ1-3, with 8 bases that match TRBD1. V lost 8 bases, J lost 7 bases, and 16 bases stayed unmatched. CDR3 length: 16 amino acids. CDR1 and CDR2 from the germline V gene are SNHLY and FYNNEI. The CDR3 DNA reads as TGTGCCAGCGCCGGGACAGGCCTTCAGGTGGGGAACACCATATATTTT. It codes for CASAGTGLQVGNTIYF.

This chain links TRBV18 with TRBJ1-1, with D possibly TRBD1 on 6 matching bases. Trimming shortened V by 0 bases and J by 5 bases, and 22 bases separated the two germline ends. CDR3 length equals 18 residues. CDR1 is KGHSH, CDR2 LQKENI, per germline. The CDR3 protein is CASSPPNPTGSGWTEAFF. CDR3 DNA sequence: TGTGCCAGCTCACCACCGAATCCTACAGGGAGCGGTTGGACTGAAGCTTTCTTT.